This paragraph reports one TCR beta chain. This CDR3 has 14 amino acids. Germline assignment: CDR1 SGHRS and CDR2 YFSETQ. V was clipped by 1 base and J by 5 bases, with 9 bases between them. The data were taken from a study of T-cell memory formation after mild COVID-19. The authors produced TCR alpha and TCR beta cDNA libraries with sample barcodes and UMIs by 5'RACE using constant-segment primers. TCRdb reprocessed the 5' RACE reads with MiXCR, giving one entry per CDR3 protein. The data hold nearly 250,000 distinct CDR3 sequences, with 15% observed a single time. This TCR derives from an adult woman who had mild COVID-19 (a few samples of this study predate the infection). Cell type and time point are not known. Source material: PBMCs or a T cell subset sorted from them (not recorded which). The V and J genes are TRBV5-1 and TRBJ2-2; no clear D gene. The CDR3 coding sequence is TGCGCCAGCAGCTTGAGGTGGGATACCGGGGAGCTGTTTTTT. Translating it yields CASSLRWDTGELFF.